Presented here are 8 T cell receptor beta chains from one specimen sequenced in a study of blood T cell repertoires in COVID-19. TCRdb's copy holds only in-frame clones and misses some; the assay was immunoSEQ multiplex PCR. Altogether about 170,000 clones are present, about 86% being singletons, with the ten largest covering about 7%. Sequencing was performed on peripheral blood. The receptors stem from a woman older than 75 in a cohort sampled during active or convalescent COVID-19.

A few counts support this clone. This chain links TRBV7-9 with TRBJ1-1, with D unclear. V lost 3 bases and J lost 9, with 14 bases in between. Germline-derived CDR1 and CDR2 are SEHNR and FQNEAQ (reference sequence). The CDR3 length is 13 residues. In DNA, the CDR3 is TGTGCCAGCAGCTTTGCCCAGGCAATGCAAGCTTTCTTT. Translating gives CASSFAQAMQAFF.

The CDR3 region has the DNA TGTGCCAGCAGTTTATCTAGGGGGACAGGGCGTGAAAAACTGTTTTTT. This translates into CASSLSRGTGREKLFF. The chain recombines TRBV27 with TRBJ1-4; TRBD1 aligns across 9 bases. The trim removed 0 bases at V and 7 bases at J, leaving 6 bases unmatched. The CDR3 sequence is 16 residues long. CDR1 is MNHEY, CDR2 SMNVEV, per germline (reference sequence).

The chain has TRBV7-9 and TRBJ1-2; the D gene is possibly TRBD1 (5 bases). The CDR3 covers 16 residues. Trimming stripped 5 bases from V and 6 bases from J, with 22 bases between. Germline V gene data show CDR1 as SEHNR and CDR2 as FQNEAQ (reference sequence). The CDR3 loop is CASSAQQVAGVHGYTF. CDR3 DNA: TGTGCCAGCAGCGCGCAACAGGTTGCAGGTGTTCATGGCTACACCTTC.

V gene TRBV20-1 combines with J gene TRBJ2-1; 9 positions agree with TRBD2. Trimming cost V 3 bases and J 10 bases; bases outside gene matches: 10. The CDR3 has 14 residues. From germline, CDR1 is DFQATT and CDR2 SNEGSKA (reference sequence). The DNA of the CDR3 is TGCAGTGCTAGTTATAGCGGGAGATCGGGAGAGCAGTTCTTC. It translates to CSASYSGRSGEQFF.

The chain joins TRBV5-1 to TRBJ2-5; 10 bases fit TRBD2. In germline, CDR1 is SGHRS, CDR2 YFSETQ. CDR3 size: 16 residues. V shed 4 bases, J shed 5 bases, and the junction held 11 bases outside the gene matches. This CDR3 reads CASSGGSSGSFETQYF. CDR3 nucleotides: TGCGCCAGCAGCGGGGGGTCTAGCGGGAGTTTCGAGACCCAGTACTTC. The full variable domain, its missing parts supplied by reference TRBV5-1 and TRBJ2-5, is KAGVTQTPRYLIKTRGQQVTLSCSPISGHRSVSWYQQTPGQGLQFLFEYFSETQRNKGNFPGRFSGRQFSNSRSEMNVSTLELGDSALYLCASSGGSSGSFETQYFGPGTRLLVL.

This chain uses TRBV5-5 with TRBJ1-2, with 8 bases fitting TRBD1. This CDR3 spans 15 amino acids. Germline assignment: CDR1 SGHKS and CDR2 YYEKEE (reference sequence). V shed 3 bases, J shed 4 bases, and the junction held 8 bases outside the gene matches. In DNA, the CDR3 is TGTGCCAGCAGCTCAGACCCAGGGGGCGGCTATGGCTACACCTTC. Protein product: CASSSDPGGGYGYTF.

V is TRBV2 and J is TRBJ2-2, with 9 nucleotides matching TRBD1. The CDR3 is 13 amino acids. Losses at the gene ends were 10 bases for V and 7 bases for J; bases not matched to a gene: 7. Germline loops: CDR1 SNHLY, CDR2 FYNNEI. The CDR3 region is CATRDRVGGELFF. The CDR3 nucleotides read TGTGCCACAAGGGACAGGGTAGGCGGGGAGCTGTTTTTT. The full variable domain, rest sourced from reference TRBV2 and TRBJ2-2, is EPEVTQTPSHQVTQMGQEVILRCVPISNHLYFYWYRQILGQKVEFLVSFYNNEISEKSEIFDDQFSVERPDGSNFTLKIRSTKLEDSAMYFCATRDRVGGELFFGEGSRLTVL.

This rearrangement joins TRBV11-3 to TRBJ2-2; weak D call: TRBD1 (6 bases). The germline V gene encodes CDR1 SGHNT and CDR2 YENEEA. Deletions cut 6 bases from V and 7 bases from J, with 12 bases between. The CDR3 totals 13 residues. CDR3 DNA: TGTGCCAGCAGTCTTGAGGGGGTCGGGGAGCTGTTTTTT. Encoded protein: CASSLEGVGELFF.